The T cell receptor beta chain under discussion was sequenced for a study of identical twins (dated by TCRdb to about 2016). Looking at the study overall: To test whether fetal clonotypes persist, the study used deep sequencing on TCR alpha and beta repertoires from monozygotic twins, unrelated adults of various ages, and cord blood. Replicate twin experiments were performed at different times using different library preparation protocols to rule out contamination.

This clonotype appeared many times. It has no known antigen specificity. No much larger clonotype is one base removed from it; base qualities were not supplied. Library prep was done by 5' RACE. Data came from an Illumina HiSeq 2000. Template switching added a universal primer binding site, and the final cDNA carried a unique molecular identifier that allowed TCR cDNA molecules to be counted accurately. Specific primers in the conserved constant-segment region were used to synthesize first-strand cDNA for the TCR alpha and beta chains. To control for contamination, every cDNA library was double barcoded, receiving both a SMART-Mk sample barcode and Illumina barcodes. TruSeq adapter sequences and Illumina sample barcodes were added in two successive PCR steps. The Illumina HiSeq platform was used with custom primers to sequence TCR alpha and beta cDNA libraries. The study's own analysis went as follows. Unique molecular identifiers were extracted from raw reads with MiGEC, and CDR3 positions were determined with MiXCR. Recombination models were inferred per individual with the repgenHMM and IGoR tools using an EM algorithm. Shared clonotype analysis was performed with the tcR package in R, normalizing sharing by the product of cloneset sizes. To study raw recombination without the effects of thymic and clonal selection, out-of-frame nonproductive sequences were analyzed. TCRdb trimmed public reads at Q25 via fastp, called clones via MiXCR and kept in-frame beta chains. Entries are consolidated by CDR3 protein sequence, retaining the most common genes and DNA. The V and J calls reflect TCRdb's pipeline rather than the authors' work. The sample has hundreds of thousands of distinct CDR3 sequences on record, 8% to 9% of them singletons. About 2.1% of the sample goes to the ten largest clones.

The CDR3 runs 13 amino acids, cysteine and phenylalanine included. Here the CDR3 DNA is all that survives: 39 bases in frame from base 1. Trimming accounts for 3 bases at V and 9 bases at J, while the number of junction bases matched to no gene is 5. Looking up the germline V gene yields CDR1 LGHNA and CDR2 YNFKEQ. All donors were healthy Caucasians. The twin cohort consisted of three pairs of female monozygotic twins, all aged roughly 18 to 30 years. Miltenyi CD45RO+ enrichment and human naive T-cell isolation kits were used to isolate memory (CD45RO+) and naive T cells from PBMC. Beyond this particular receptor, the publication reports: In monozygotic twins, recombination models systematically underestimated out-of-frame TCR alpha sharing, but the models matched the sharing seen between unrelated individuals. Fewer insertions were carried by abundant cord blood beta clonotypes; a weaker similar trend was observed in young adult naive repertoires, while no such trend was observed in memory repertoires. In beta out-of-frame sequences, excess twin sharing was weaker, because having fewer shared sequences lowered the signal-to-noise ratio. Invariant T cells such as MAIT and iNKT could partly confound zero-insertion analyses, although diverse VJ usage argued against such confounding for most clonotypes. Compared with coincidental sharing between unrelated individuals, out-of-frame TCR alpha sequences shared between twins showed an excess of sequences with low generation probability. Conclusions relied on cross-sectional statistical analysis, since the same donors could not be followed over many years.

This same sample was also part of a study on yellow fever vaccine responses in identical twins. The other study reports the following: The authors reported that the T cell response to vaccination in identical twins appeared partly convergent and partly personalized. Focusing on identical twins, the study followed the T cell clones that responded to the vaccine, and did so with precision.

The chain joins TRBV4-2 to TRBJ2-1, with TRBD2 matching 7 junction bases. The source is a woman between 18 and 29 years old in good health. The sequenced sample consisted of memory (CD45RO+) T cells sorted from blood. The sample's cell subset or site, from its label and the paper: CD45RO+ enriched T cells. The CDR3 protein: CASSQGLRGEQFF. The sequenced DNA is TGTGCCAGCAGCCAGGGACTACGGGGTGAGCAGTTCTTC.